The 9 T cell receptor beta chains below all came from one sample that was sequenced in a study of cytomegalovirus exposure and HLA in healthy donors. The PCR made use of 60 Vbeta and 13 Jbeta primers. Assay used: immunoSEQ multiplex PCR; TCRdb lists only in-frame clones, some missing. This table has under 100,000 clones, 70% to 85% appearing once. The sample was PBMCs. These receptors all come from a man aged 30-40 years in good health and CMV-seronegative.

The rearrangement joins TRBV5-6 to TRBJ1-2, with D perhaps TRBD1 (6 bases). The CDR3 spans 14 residues. The V and J ends lost 5 bases and 2 bases respectively, with 13 bases between them. Per the germline V gene, CDR1 is SGHDT and CDR2 is YYEEEE. This chain's CDR3 is CASSIQGMNYGYTF. The CDR3 DNA reads as TGTGCCAGCAGTATACAGGGAATGAACTATGGCTACACCTTC. Full variable domain (rest looked up from reference TRBV5-6 and TRBJ1-2): DAGVTQSPTHLIKTRGQQVTLRCSPKSGHDTVSWYQQALGQGPQFIFQYYEEEERQRGNFPDRFSGHQFPNYSSELNVNALLLGDSALYLCASSIQGMNYGYTFGSGTRLTVV.

The table lists this clone with a count of one. This rearrangement joins TRBV19 to TRBJ1-5, with D perhaps TRBD1 (6 bases). Germline CDR1 is LNHDA and CDR2 is SQIVND (reference sequence). V shed 3 bases and J shed 3 bases, with 12 bases lying between them. The CDR3 has 15 residues. CDR3 DNA sequence: TGTGCCAGTAGTATGACAGGTTATATCAATCAGCCCCAGCATTTT. This gives the protein CASSMTGYINQPQHF.

V is TRBV27 and J is TRBJ2-1, with 15 bases aligning to TRBD2. The length of the CDR3 is 17 residues. In germline, CDR1 is MNHEY, CDR2 SMNVEV (reference sequence). The ends lost 4 bases at V and 9 bases at J; junction bases unmatched: 10. DNA of the CDR3: TGTGCCAGCAGTTCGGGGACTAGCGGGAGGAGAGGGATTGAGCAGTTCTTC. Amino acids: CASSSGTSGRRGIEQFF.

This clone was seen more than once but under ten times. This rearrangement joins TRBV19 to TRBJ1-1; 9 bases line up with TRBD1. Germline V gives CDR1 LNHDA, CDR2 SQIVND (reference sequence). J was trimmed by 11 bases and V by 3 bases; bases with no gene match: 10. The CDR3 is 14 amino acids. The CDR3 DNA is TGTGCCAGTAGTATCCGGGACAGGGATGTGAAGGCTTTCTTT. Translated, it gives CASSIRDRDVKAFF. Variable domain in full (rest from reference TRBV19 and TRBJ1-1): DGGITQSPKYLFRKEGQNVTLSCEQNLNHDAMYWYRQDPGQGLRLIYYSQIVNDFQKGDIAEGYSVSREKKESFPLTVTSAQKNPTAFYLCASSIRDRDVKAFFGQGTRLTVV.

V and J are TRBV28 and TRBJ2-7, with D possibly being TRBD1 (5 bases). Germline V gene sequence: CDR1 MDHEN, CDR2 SYDVKM. V lost 6 bases, J lost 0 bases, and 12 bases lay in between. CDR3 length: 14 amino acids. CDR3 DNA sequence: TGTGCCAGCAGCGTGGGGCTTAGCTCCTACGAGCAGTACTTC. As protein: CASSVGLSSYEQYF.

The rearrangement joins TRBV27 to TRBJ1-1; D unresolved. Per the germline V gene, CDR1 is MNHEY and CDR2 is SMNVEV (reference sequence). Trimming took off 6 bases at V and 0 bases at J, with 11 bases between the two ends. This CDR3 has 14 amino acids. CDR3 coding DNA: TGTGCCAGCAGCGTGCGGCACTTGAACACTGAAGCTTTCTTT. Translated: CASSVRHLNTEAFF.

This clone was seen a single time. The rearrangement uses TRBV28 and TRBJ2-7; tentative D call: TRBD2 (6 bases). CDR1 is MDHEN, CDR2 SYDVKM, per germline. The V gene lost 4 bases and the J gene lost 0 bases, with 10 bases spanning the gap. The CDR3 has 14 residues. CDR3 sequence (DNA): TGTGCCAGCAGTTCGCGGGACTTCTCCTACGAGCAGTACTTC. This sequence encodes CASSSRDFSYEQYF.

This clone was picked up a small number of times. CDR3: CASSLSGVSTEAFF. Here the CDR3 DNA reads TGTGCCAGCAGCTTGTCAGGGGTGAGCACTGAAGCTTTCTTT. V is TRBV5-4 and J is TRBJ1-1; possible D gene TRBD1, 6 bases. Per the germline V gene, CDR1 is SGHNT and CDR2 is YYREEE (reference sequence). With 1 base removed from V and 4 bases from J, the gap between germline ends came to 11 bases. The CDR3 loop spans 14 amino acids.

The CDR3, as DNA: TGCAGCGTTGAGATCTCCGGCGGCCAAGGTACGCAGTATTTT. It specifies CSVEISGGQGTQYF. The chain recombines TRBV29-1 with TRBJ2-3; D is uncertain. Per the germline V gene, CDR1 is SQVTM and CDR2 is ANQGSEA. CDR3 length: 14 residues. V gave up 3 bases and J gave up 8 bases, with 18 bases separating them.